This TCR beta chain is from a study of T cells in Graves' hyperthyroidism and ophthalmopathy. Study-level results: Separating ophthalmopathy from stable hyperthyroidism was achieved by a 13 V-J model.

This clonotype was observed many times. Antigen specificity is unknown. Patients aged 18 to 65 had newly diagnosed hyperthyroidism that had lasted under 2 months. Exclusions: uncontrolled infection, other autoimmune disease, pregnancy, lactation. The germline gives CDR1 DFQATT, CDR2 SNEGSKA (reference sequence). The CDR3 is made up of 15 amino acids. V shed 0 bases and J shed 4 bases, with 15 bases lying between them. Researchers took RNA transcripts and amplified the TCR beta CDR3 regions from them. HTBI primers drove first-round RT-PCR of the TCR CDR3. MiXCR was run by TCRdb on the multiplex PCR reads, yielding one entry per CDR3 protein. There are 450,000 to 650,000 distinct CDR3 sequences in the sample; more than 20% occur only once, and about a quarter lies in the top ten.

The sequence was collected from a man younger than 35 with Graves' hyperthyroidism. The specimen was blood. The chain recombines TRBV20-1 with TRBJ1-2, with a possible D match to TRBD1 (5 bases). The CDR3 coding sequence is TGCAGTGCTAGAGATTGGAGGGGAGGCCCCTATGGCTACACCTTC. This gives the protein CSARDWRGGPYGYTF.